This T cell receptor beta chain originates from a study of CD8+CD57+ T cells in acquired aplastic anemia. Study-level information: An average of roughly 3 ug of DNA was obtained from sorted CD4+ and CD8+ cells.

Concerning this clonotype: Its antigen is as yet unknown.

Profiles of TCR beta VDJ and CDR3 were generated from a genomic DNA template. TCRdb reprocessed the reads via MiXCR and lists one record per CDR3 protein. The table lists about 41,000 distinct CDR3 sequences, roughly three fifths of them singletons, with 59% in the top ten. Study results and limitations: Between patients and controls, around 27 CD8+ CDR3 sequences were found in common. Patients and controls were not found to differ significantly in CD8+ Simpson's diversity.

In patients chosen for sequencing, flow cytometry had shown CD8+CD57+ cell expansion. None of the patients had been given any therapy when their blood was sampled. Trimming removed 7 bases from V and 0 bases from J, with 13 bases in between. The CDR3 consists of 15 residues. This chain connects TRBV12-3 or TRBV12-4 to TRBJ1-3; D not certain. This sequence originates from a human donor with aplastic anemia. The sequencing sample was made of sorted CD4+, CD8+, or CD8+CD57+ T cells (not recorded which) from PBMCs. Here the CDR3 DNA reads TGTGCCAGCACCCGCGGTCGCAGCTCTGGAAACACCATATATTTT. It yields the protein CASTRGRSSGNTIYF.